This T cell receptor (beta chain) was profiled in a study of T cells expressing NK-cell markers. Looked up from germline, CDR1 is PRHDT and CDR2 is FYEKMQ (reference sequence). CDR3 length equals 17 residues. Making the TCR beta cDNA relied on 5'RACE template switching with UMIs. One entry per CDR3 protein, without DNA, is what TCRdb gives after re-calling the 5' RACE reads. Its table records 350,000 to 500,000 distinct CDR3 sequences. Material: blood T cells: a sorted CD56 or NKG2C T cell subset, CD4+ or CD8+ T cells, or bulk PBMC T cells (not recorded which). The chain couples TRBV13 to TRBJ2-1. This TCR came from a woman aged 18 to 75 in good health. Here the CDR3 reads CASSTRGAGGSYNEQFF.